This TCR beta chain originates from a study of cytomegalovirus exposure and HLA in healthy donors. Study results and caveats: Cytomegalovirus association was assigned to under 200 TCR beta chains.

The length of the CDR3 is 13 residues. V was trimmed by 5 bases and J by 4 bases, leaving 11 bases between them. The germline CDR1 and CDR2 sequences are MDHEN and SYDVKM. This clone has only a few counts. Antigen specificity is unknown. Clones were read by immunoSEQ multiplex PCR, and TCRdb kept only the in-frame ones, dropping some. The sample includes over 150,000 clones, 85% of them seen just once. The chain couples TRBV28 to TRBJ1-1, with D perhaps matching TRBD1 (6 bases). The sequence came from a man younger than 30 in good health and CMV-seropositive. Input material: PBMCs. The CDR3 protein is CASSDLGATEAFF. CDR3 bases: TGTGCCAGCAGTGACTTGGGGGCCACTGAAGCTTTCTTT.